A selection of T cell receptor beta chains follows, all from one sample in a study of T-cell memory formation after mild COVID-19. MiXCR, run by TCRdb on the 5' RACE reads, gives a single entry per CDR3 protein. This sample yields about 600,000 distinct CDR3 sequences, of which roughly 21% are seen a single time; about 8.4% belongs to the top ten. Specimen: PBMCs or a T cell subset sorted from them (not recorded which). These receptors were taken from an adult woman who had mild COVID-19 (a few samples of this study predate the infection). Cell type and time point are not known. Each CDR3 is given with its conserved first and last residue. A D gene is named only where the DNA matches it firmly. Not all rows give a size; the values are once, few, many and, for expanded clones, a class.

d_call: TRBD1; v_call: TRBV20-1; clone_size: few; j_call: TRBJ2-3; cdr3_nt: TGCAGTATACCCGCGGGGACAGGGGTGTTCCCGAACACAGATACGCAGTATTTT; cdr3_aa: CSIPAGTGVFPNTDTQYF
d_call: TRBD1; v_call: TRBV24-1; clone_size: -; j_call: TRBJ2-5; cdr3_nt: TGTGCCACCAGTGTATCGGGACAGGGGCAAGAGACCCAGTACTTC; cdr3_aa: CATSVSGQGQETQYF
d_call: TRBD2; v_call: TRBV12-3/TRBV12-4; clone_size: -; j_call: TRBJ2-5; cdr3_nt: TGTGCCAGCAGCTACCAGACTAGCGTGGAGACCCAGTACTTC; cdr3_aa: CASSYQTSVETQYF
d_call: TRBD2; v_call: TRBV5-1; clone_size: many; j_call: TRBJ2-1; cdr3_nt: TGCGCCAGCAGCTTGATGGGACTAGCAGATTACAATGAGCAGTTCTTC; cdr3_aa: CASSLMGLADYNEQFF
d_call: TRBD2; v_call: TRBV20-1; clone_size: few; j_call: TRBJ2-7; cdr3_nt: TGCAGTGTTAAGACTAGCGTGGCCTACGAGCAGTACTTC; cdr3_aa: CSVKTSVAYEQYF
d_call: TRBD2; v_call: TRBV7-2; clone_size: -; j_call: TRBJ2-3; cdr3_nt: TGTGCCAGCAGCCTTCAAGGAAGCGGGGGGGCGGATACGCAGTATTTT; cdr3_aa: CASSLQGSGGADTQYF
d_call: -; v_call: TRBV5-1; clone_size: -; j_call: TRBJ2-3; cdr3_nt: TGCGCCAGCAGCTTGGGGGATAACACAGATACGCAGTATTTT; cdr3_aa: CASSLGDNTDTQYF
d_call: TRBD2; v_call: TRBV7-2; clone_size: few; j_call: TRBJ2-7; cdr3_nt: TGTGCCAGCAGCTTAGAGGGGACTAGCGGGAGTATCTACGAGCAGTACTTC; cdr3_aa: CASSLEGTSGSIYEQYF
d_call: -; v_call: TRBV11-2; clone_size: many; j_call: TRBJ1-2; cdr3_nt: TGTGCCAGCAGCTTAGCCCTCGGAGACTATGGCTACACCTTC; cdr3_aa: CASSLALGDYGYTF
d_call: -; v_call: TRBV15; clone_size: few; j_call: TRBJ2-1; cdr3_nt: TGTGCCACCAGCAGGCCGGGAAAGCAGTTCTTC; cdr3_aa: CATSRPGKQFF
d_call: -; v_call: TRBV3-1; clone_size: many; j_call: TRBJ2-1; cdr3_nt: TGTGCCAGCAGAGGGGCCTGGGATGAGCAGTTCTTC; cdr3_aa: CASRGAWDEQFF
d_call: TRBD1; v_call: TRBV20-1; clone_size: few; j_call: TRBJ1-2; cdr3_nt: TGCAGTGCTTTTTTCGGAGGGACAGCCTATGGCTACACCTTC; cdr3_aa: CSAFFGGTAYGYTF
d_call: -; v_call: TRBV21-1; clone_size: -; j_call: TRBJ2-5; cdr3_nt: TGTGCCAGCAGCCGACAGGGGGCGCCGGGTTTGGAGACCCAGTACTTC; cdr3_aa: CASSRQGAPGLETQYF
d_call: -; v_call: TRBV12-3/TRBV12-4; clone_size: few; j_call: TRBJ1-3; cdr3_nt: TGTGCCAGCAGTCGGCCAAAGGCCCGTGTCTCTGGAAACACCATATATTTT; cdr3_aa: CASSRPKARVSGNTIYF
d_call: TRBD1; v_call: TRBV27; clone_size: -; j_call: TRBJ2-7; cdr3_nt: TGTGCCAGCAGCCAATGGGACAGGGCCCACGAGCAGTACTTC; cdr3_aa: CASSQWDRAHEQYF
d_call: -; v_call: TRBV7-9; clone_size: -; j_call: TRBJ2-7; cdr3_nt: TGTGCCAGCAGCGACCGAGCCTACGAGCAGTACTTC; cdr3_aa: CASSDRAYEQYF
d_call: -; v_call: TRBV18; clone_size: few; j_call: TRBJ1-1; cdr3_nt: TGTGCCAGCTCACCACGAGAGAGGGGCACTGAAGCTTTCTTT; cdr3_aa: CASSPRERGTEAFF
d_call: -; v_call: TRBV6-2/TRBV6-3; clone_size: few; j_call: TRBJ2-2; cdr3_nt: TGTGCCAGCAATACGAACACCGGGGAGCTGTTTTTT; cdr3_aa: CASNTNTGELFF
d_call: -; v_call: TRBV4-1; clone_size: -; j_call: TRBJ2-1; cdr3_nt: TGCGCCAGCAGCCAAGTCCGCGGCTCCTACAATGAGCAGTTCTTC; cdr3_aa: CASSQVRGSYNEQFF
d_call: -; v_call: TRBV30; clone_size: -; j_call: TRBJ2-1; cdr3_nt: TGTGCCTGGAGTCCCGGTATTAGCTCCTACAATGAGCAGTTCTTC; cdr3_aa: CAWSPGISSYNEQFF
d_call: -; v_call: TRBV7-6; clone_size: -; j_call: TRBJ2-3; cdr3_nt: TGTGCCAGCAGCTTAGCTGTGGATACGCAGTATTTT; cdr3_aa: CASSLAVDTQYF
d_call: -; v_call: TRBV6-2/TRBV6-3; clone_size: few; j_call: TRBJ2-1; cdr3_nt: TGTGCCAGCGGAGCGCAGGGATTTTACAATGAGCAGTTCTTC; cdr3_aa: CASGAQGFYNEQFF
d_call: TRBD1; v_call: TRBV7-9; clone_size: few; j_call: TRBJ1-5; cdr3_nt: TGTGCCAGCAGCTCGGGACAGGGGACTCAGCCCCAGCATTTT; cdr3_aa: CASSSGQGTQPQHF
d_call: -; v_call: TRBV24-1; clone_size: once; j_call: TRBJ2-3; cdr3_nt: TGTGCCACCAGTGATTACGGCACAGATACGCAGTATTTT; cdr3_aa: CATSDYGTDTQYF
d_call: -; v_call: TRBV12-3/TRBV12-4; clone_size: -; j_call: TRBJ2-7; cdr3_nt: TGTGCCAGCAGTCCTGACAGGGAGCAGTACTTC; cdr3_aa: CASSPDREQYF
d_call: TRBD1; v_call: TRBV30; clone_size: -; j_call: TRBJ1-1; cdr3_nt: TGTGCCTGGAGTGTGTGGAGGGGGCTTAACACTGAAGCTTTCTTT; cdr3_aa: CAWSVWRGLNTEAFF
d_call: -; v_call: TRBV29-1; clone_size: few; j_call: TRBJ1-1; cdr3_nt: TGCAGTTCACAAGTCGGGGGAATCGGAGCTTTCTTT; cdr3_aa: CSSQVGGIGAFF
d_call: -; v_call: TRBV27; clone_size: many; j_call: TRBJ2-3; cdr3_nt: TGTGCCAGCAGTTCCAACGGACAACCAGATACGCAGTATTTT; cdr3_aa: CASSSNGQPDTQYF
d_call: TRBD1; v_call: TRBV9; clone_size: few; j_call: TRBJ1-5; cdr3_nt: TGTGCCAGCAGCGTTTACCGGGACAGGGAGGGCTATAGCAATCAGCCCCAGCATTTT; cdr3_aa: CASSVYRDREGYSNQPQHF
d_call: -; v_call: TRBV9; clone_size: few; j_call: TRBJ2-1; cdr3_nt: TGTGCCAGCAGCTCTATGAGGGGGGCCTACAATGAGCAGTTCTTC; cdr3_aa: CASSSMRGAYNEQFF
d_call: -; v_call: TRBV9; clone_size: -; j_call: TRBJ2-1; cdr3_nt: TGTGCCAGCAGCTACCCGCCCGCCCACAATGAGCAGTTCTTC; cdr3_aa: CASSYPPAHNEQFF
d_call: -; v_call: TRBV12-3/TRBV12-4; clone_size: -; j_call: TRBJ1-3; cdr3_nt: TGTGCCAGCAGCCTTGGTGGGAGCTTAAACACCATATATTTT; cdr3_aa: CASSLGGSLNTIYF
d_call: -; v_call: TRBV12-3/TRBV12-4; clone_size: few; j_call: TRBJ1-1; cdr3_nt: TGTGCCAGCACTGACTTAGGGGTCACTGAAGCTTTCTTT; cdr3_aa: CASTDLGVTEAFF
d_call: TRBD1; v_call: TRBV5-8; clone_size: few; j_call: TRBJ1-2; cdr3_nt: TGTGCCAGCAGCTTGGGAACGGGACAGGGGTACTATGGCTACACCTTC; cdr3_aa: CASSLGTGQGYYGYTF
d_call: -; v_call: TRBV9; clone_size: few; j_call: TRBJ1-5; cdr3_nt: TGTGCCAGCAGCCCTGGGGAGGATCAGCCCCAGCATTTT; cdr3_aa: CASSPGEDQPQHF
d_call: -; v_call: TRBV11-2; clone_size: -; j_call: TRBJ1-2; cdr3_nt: TGTGCCAGCAGCCAGGGAGGGACTCCAGCTAACTATGGCTACACCTTC; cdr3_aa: CASSQGGTPANYGYTF
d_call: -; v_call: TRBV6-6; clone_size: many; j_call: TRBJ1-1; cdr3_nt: TGTGCCAGCAGTCCTACAGGGAACAAGGCTTTCTTT; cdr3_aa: CASSPTGNKAFF
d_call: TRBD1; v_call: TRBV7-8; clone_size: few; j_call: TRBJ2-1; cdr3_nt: TGTGCCAGCAGCTCGTATGGGGACAGCATTTTGAATGAGCAGTTCTTC; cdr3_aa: CASSSYGDSILNEQFF
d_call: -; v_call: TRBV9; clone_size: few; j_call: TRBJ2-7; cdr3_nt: TGTGCCAGCAGCGTAGCTCCCTCCTCCTACGAGCAGTACTTC; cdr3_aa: CASSVAPSSYEQYF
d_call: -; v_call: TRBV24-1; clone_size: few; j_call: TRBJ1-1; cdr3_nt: TGTGCCACCAGTGATTTTCTAGCCACTGAAGCTTTCTTT; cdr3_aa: CATSDFLATEAFF
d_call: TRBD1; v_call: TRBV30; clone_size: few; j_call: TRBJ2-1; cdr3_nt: TGTGCCTACCTATCCCGAACAGGGGGCCCCAATGAGCAGTTCTTC; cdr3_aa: CAYLSRTGGPNEQFF
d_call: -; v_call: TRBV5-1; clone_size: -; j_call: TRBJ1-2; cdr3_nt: TGCGCCAGCAGCAAAGGGAGTAACTATGGCTACACCTTC; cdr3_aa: CASSKGSNYGYTF
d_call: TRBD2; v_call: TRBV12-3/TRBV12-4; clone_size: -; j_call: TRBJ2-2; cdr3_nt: TGTGCCAGCAGTCTGGGACTACCGACCGGGGAGCTGTTTTTT; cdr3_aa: CASSLGLPTGELFF
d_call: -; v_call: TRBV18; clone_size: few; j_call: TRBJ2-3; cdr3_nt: TGTGCCAGCTCACCACAGGAGGGTTCAGATACGCAGTATTTT; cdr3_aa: CASSPQEGSDTQYF
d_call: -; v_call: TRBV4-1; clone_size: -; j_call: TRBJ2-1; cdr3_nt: TGCGCCAGCAGCCAAGTAGGGCTCACAGAGCAGTTCTTC; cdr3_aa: CASSQVGLTEQFF
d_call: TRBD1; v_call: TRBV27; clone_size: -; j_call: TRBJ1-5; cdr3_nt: TGTGCCAGCAGTTTATGGGGACAGACAAATCAGCCCCAGCATTTT; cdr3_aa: CASSLWGQTNQPQHF
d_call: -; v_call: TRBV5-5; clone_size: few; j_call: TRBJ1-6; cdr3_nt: TGTGCCAGCGAGAGGGCCGACCATTGGAATTCACCCCTCCACTTT; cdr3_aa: CASERADHWNSPLHF
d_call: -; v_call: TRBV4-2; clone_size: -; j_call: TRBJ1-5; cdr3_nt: TGTGCCAGCAGCCAAGACCTTTGGAAGCCCCAGCATTTT; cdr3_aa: CASSQDLWKPQHF
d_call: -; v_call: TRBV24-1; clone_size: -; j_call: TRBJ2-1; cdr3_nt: TGTGCCACCAGTGACCCAGCCCTCGGCTCCTACAATGAGCAGTTCTTC; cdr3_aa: CATSDPALGSYNEQFF
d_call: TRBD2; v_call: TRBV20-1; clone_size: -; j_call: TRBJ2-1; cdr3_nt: TGCAGTGCTAGTCGGACTAGCGGGAGGGAGTTCTTC; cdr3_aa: CSASRTSGREFF